This record concerns one T cell receptor beta chain sequence. The sample comes from a study of T-cell reconstitution after alpha-beta-depleted transplantation in children. Preparation of the TCRbeta library involved a method that used unique molecular identifiers. TCRdb re-called the PCR reads with MiXCR, one entry per CDR3 protein. Of about 340,000 distinct CDR3 sequences listed, 10% are singletons. The specimen was PBMCs from the stem cell graft donor, collected from the stem cell graft. The sequence came from a human donor who donated a stem cell graft to a child with acute lymphoblastic leukemia.

The CDR3 region is CASTNRGLETQYF. In DNA, the CDR3 is TGTGCCAGCACCAACAGGGGATTGGAGACCCAGTACTTC. The chain employs TRBV12-3 or TRBV12-4 and TRBJ2-5, with TRBD1 matching over 7 bases. V shed 7 bases and J 5 bases; nucleotides not matched to a gene: 7. The CDR3 length is 13 residues.